The 23 T cell receptor beta chains given below trace back to one sample, sequenced in a study of blood T cell repertoires in COVID-19. Sequencing was performed with immunoSEQ multiplex PCR; in TCRdb, only in-frame clones are kept and a portion is missing. Here the sample spans roughly 70,000 clones, roughly 80% being singletons. Sequenced input: peripheral blood. All receptors derive from a human donor in a cohort sampled during active COVID-19.

The V call is TRBV10-3, the J call TRBJ2-3, with D perhaps TRBD2 (7 bases). CDR1 is ENHRY, CDR2 SYGVKD, per germline. V was shortened by 3 bases and J by 6 bases, with 13 bases between the two germline ends. The length of the CDR3 is 14 residues. This CDR3 is CAISDRGAGDTQYF. The DNA of the CDR3 is TGTGCCATCAGTGACCGGGGGGCAGGGGATACGCAGTATTTT.

As concerns this clone: The junction differs from germline at one of its ends, possibly a read error. This sequence joins TRBV9 and TRBJ2-2; 16 nucleotides match TRBD2. This CDR3 is built from 17 residues. The germline V gene has CDR1 SGDLS and CDR2 YYNGEE. The CDR3 protein is CASTVGTSGGVTGELFF. The DNA of the CDR3 is TGTGCCAGCACCGTAGGGACTAGCGGGGGGGTTACCGGGGAGCTGTTTTTT.

In this sample, this clone turned up a few times. The chain joins TRBV7-2 to TRBJ1-2, with 8 bases that match TRBD1. CDR3 length: 14 residues. Trimming removed 6 bases from V and 2 bases from J; junction bases left unmatched: 5. Germline V gene lookup returns CDR1 SGHTA and CDR2 FQGNSA. This CDR3 reads CASSSGTGNYGYTF. The DNA of the CDR3 is TGTGCCAGCAGTTCCGGGACAGGAAACTATGGCTACACCTTC.

The chain uses TRBV7-2 and TRBJ1-2; tentatively, D is TRBD1 (5 bases). Germline V CDR1 and CDR2: SGHTA, FQGNSA. This CDR3 is 15 amino acids long. The V end lost 1 base, the J end lost 5 bases, and 14 bases lay between the germline ends. CDR3 coding DNA: TGTGCCAGCAGCTTAGACAGGACCCCTTCATATGGCTACACCTTC. Its translation is CASSLDRTPSYGYTF.

The V call is TRBV6-2 or TRBV6-3, the J call TRBJ1-2, with D possibly TRBD1 on 5 matching bases. The CDR3 has 14 amino acids. V shed 5 bases and J shed 5 bases, with 15 bases lying between them. CDR1 is MNHEY and CDR2 is SVGEGT in the germline V gene. The CDR3 spells CASSRPLGVYGYTF. CDR3 in DNA: TGTGCCAGCAGTCGCCCCTTAGGGGTTTATGGCTACACCTTC.

The chain couples TRBV25-1 to TRBJ2-1, with TRBD2 identical over 9 bases. Germline V gene data show CDR1 as MGHDK and CDR2 as SYGVNS. With V trimmed by 6 bases and J by 4 bases, 4 bases remained unmatched. The CDR3 sequence is 14 residues long. CDR3 sequence reads: CASRSGGSYNEQFF. CDR3 DNA sequence: TGTGCCAGCAGGAGCGGGGGGTCGTACAATGAGCAGTTCTTC. Together with reference TRBV25-1 and TRBJ2-1, the CDR3 gives the full variable domain: EADIYQTPRYLVIGTGKKITLECSQTMGHDKMYWYQQDPGMELHLIHYSYGVNSTEKGDLSSESTVSRIRTEHFPLTLESARPSHTSQYLCASRSGGSYNEQFFGPGTRLTVL.

Concerning this clone itself: Different DNA sequences within this sample yield the same CDR3. The rearrangement joins TRBV5-6 to TRBJ1-5, with D possibly TRBD1 on 5 matching bases. Between the trimmed V and J ends, which lost 1 base and 7 bases, there was a span of 12 bases. Germline CDR1 and CDR2: SGHDT and YYEEEE. The CDR3 has 14 amino acids. The CDR3, as DNA: TGTGCCAGCAGCTTGAGGCAGGGCGCGCAGCCCCAGCATTTT. This sequence encodes CASSLRQGAQPQHF.

The chain couples TRBV29-1 to TRBJ2-2; the match to TRBD1 covers 8 bases. J gave up 0 bases and V 7 bases, and 4 bases lay outside the gene matches. The CDR3 length is 14 residues. Germline-derived CDR1 and CDR2 are SQVTM and ANQGSEA. The CDR3 sequence is CSAAGGPNTGELFF. DNA of the CDR3: TGCAGCGCCGCAGGGGGCCCGAACACCGGGGAGCTGTTTTTT.

The rearrangement links TRBV5-1 to TRBJ1-6; TRBD1 matches 8 bases. The CDR3 is 14 amino acids. V trimming: 2 bases; J trimming: 6 bases; junction bases outside the gene matches: 1. Per the germline V gene, CDR1 is SGHRS and CDR2 is YFSETQ. CDR3 amino acids: CASSLDRGNSPLHF. The CDR3 DNA reads TGCGCCAGCAGCTTAGACAGGGGTAATTCACCCCTCCACTTT.

The genes are TRBV4-1 and TRBJ1-4, with D maybe TRBD1 (6 bases). The CDR3 is 17 residues long. With 0 bases removed from V and 4 bases from J, the gap between germline ends came to 15 bases. CDR1 is MGHRA and CDR2 is YSYEKL in the germline V gene. CDR3 amino acids: CASSQEGIGGFNEKLFF. The CDR3 DNA is TGCGCCAGCAGCCAAGAAGGGATTGGGGGCTTTAATGAAAAACTGTTTTTT.

The V and J genes are TRBV5-1 and TRBJ2-1; perhaps TRBD2 as D (5 bases). This CDR3 has 15 residues. The germline gives CDR1 SGHRS, CDR2 YFSETQ. Trimming removed 2 bases from V and 4 bases from J, with 13 bases in between. The DNA for the CDR3 is TGCGCCAGCAGCTTAGCGGTTCCGGGGTACAATGAGCAGTTCTTC. Translating gives CASSLAVPGYNEQFF.

In nucleotides, the CDR3 is TGTGCCAGCTCACCACGACAGACTAATGAAAAACTGTTTTTT. Translated, it gives CASSPRQTNEKLFF. The genes are TRBV18 and TRBJ1-4; possibly TRBD1 for D (5 bases). Between the trimmed V and J ends, which lost 1 base and 2 bases, there was a span of 5 bases. This CDR3 comprises 14 residues. The germline V gene has CDR1 KGHSH and CDR2 LQKENI.

The V and J genes are TRBV9 and TRBJ2-1; 9 bases align to TRBD2. Trimming cost V 0 bases and J 9 bases; bases outside gene matches: 7. Germline assignment: CDR1 SGDLS and CDR2 YYNGEE. The CDR3 has 15 amino acids. CDR3 in amino acids: CASSVGGGAVAEQFF. In DNA, the CDR3 is TGTGCCAGCAGCGTAGGCGGGGGGGCCGTGGCTGAGCAGTTCTTC.

The J gene is TRBJ1-4, the V gene TRBV4-1, with 9 positions matching TRBD1. V shed 1 base and J 7 bases; nucleotides not matched to a gene: 7. This CDR3 contains 16 residues. Germline values: CDR1 MGHRA, CDR2 YSYEKL. CDR3 sequence (DNA): TGCGCCAGCAGCCAAGGGGGACAGGGACGAGGTGAAAAACTGTTTTTT. The encoded protein is CASSQGGQGRGEKLFF.

The V gene is TRBV6-2 or TRBV6-3, the J gene TRBJ1-2; TRBD1 agrees at 7 bases. Germline CDR1 MNHEY, CDR2 SVGEGT. The CDR3 loop spans 13 amino acids. V lost 6 bases, J lost 8 bases, and 9 bases stayed unmatched. The CDR3, as DNA: TGTGCCAGCAGCGCCCCTACAGGGGTAGGCTACACCTTC. Translation: CASSAPTGVGYTF.

This clone was counted a few times. The chain is built from TRBV4-1 and TRBJ2-5; D possibly corresponds to TRBD2 (7 bases). Trimming pared 4 bases from V and 2 bases from J, leaving 14 bases between. Germline CDR1 and CDR2: MGHRA and YSYEKL. This CDR3 has 15 residues. The CDR3 sequence is CASSRGGGGQETQYF. CDR3 in DNA: TGCGCCAGCAGCCGCGGAGGGGGGGGGCAAGAGACCCAGTACTTC.

The gene calls are TRBV7-9 and TRBJ1-5, with a weak D call TRBD1 (6 bases). CDR3 length: 13 amino acids. The germline V gene encodes CDR1 SEHNR and CDR2 FQNEAQ (reference sequence). V dropped 1 base and J dropped 10 bases, with 11 bases sitting between them. For the CDR3, the DNA is TGTGCCAGCAGCTTAGACCCACAGGGTCCCCAGCATTTT. It is translated as CASSLDPQGPQHF.

The chain joins TRBV24-1 to TRBJ1-2; 11 nucleotides match TRBD1. CDR1 and CDR2 from the germline V gene are KGHDR and SFDVKD. V was clipped by 4 bases and J by 7 bases; unmatched bases: 7. CDR3 length: 15 residues. The CDR3 DNA reads as TGTGCCACCAGTGAGCCGGGACAGGGGGAGATTGGCTACACCTTC. Translation: CATSEPGQGEIGYTF.

This chain joins TRBV4-3 and TRBJ2-7; D is possibly TRBD2 (6 bases). The V gene lost 0 bases and the J gene lost 2 bases, with 17 bases spanning the gap. The CDR3 contains 17 residues. In germline, CDR1 is LGHNA, CDR2 YSLEER. This CDR3 reads CASSQDRGWGVPYEQYF. As DNA, the CDR3 is TGCGCCAGCAGCCAAGATCGTGGGTGGGGGGTCCCCTACGAGCAGTACTTC.

In this sample, this clone turned up once. The chain combines TRBV28 with TRBJ1-5; maybe TRBD1 (5 bases). V gave up 7 bases and J gave up 0 bases, with 13 bases separating them. The germline V gene has CDR1 MDHEN and CDR2 SYDVKM. This CDR3 is 15 amino acids long. Written as DNA, the CDR3 is TGTGCCAGCAAAAGGGGAGGGGATAGCAATCAGCCCCAGCATTTT. Translating gives CASKRGGDSNQPQHF.

This rearrangement joins TRBV4-1 to TRBJ2-3, with TRBD1 matching 10 bases. The CDR3 sequence is 16 residues long. V gave up 1 base and J gave up 5 bases; unmatched junction bases: 6. CDR1 and CDR2 (germline): MGHRA, YSYEKL. The CDR3 DNA follows: TGCGCCAGCAGCCAAGCTCTGGGGACAGGGGAAGATACGCAGTATTTT. Translating it yields CASSQALGTGEDTQYF.

The chain couples TRBV2 to TRBJ2-2; the D is unclear. CDR3 length: 13 amino acids. V lost 7 bases and J lost 7, with 13 bases in between. Germline CDR1 SNHLY, CDR2 FYNNEI. CDR3 protein: CASTWLRGGELFF. CDR3 coding DNA: TGTGCCAGCACCTGGCTCCGAGGCGGGGAGCTGTTTTTT.

The V call is TRBV11-3, the J call TRBJ2-7; D gene unclear. This CDR3 has 12 amino acids. Deletions cut 5 bases from V and 7 bases from J, with 12 bases between. From germline, CDR1 is SGHNT and CDR2 YENEEA. The CDR3 region is CASSHTSLEQYF. The CDR3 DNA reads as TGTGCCAGCAGCCACACCTCGTTAGAGCAGTACTTC.